This T cell receptor (beta chain) was profiled in a study of shared clonotypes between healthy human individuals. Whole-study results and caveats: Rarefaction demonstrated incomplete sorted-subset sequencing despite large depth. Larger estimated richness was generally recorded for naive subsets relative to memory subsets. Limitation of the genetic and exposure-history diversity represented came from the few donors.

Investigators spread the genomic DNA of each subset evenly over several immunoSEQ plates. The data were produced by immunoSEQ multiplex PCR, yet TCRdb's version contains in-frame clones alone and is incomplete. The sample yields some 1 million clones, approximately 76% seen once. Worth noting for this clone: What it binds is unknown.

The sequenced sample consisted of memory CD4+ T cells sorted from blood. Stated subset: CD45RA-negative fraction. The source of this sequence is a man aged 18 to 29 in good health.

CDR3: CASSYFLGGSYNEQFF. CDR3 bases: TGTGCCAGCAGTTATTTCCTCGGGGGATCCTACAATGAGCAGTTCTTC. V usage is TRBV27 and J usage is TRBJ2-1, with TRBD2 as a possible D gene (6 bases). In germline, CDR1 is MNHEY, CDR2 SMNVEV (reference sequence). The ends were cut back, 4 bases at V and 1 base at J, with 14 bases in the middle. The CDR3 extends over 16 amino acids.